This T cell receptor beta chain was recovered during a study of blood T cells in healthy people across ages. V was pared by 6 bases and J by 5 bases, with 14 bases of the junction left unmatched. Germline V lookup: CDR1 MNHEY, CDR2 SVGAGI. This CDR3 region has 16 residues. Alongside a J-beta primer mix, a sample-barcoded 5' primer served in a second PCR lasting about 7 to 12 cycles. TCRdb independently ran MiXCR on the 5' RACE reads; one entry per CDR3 protein. The sample holds 350,000 to 450,000 distinct CDR3 sequences; about 52% are singletons and the top ten take about 54%. The TCR originated in a man in his sixties in good health. Sequencing was performed on blood. The rearrangement links TRBV6-5 to TRBJ2-5; 8 bases map to TRBD2. The CDR3 DNA is TGTGCCAGCAGCTCGGGAGGGCGTCCCCCCAGGGAGACCCAGTACTTC. Protein product: CASSSGGRPPRETQYF.